The 3 T cell receptor beta chains in this list originate from one sample, sequenced in a study of shared clonotypes between healthy human individuals. Assay: immunoSEQ multiplex PCR; the TCRdb copy retains only in-frame clones and omits some. Here the sample spans about 2 million clones, less than 95% being singletons. Terminally differentiated effector memory CD45RA+ cells were left out of the naive CD8 fraction, which was CD45RO-negative and positively selected for CCR7. The sample was naive CD8+ T cells sorted from blood. All receptors derive from a man younger than 35 in good health.

V and J are TRBV27 and TRBJ2-3, with 7 bases lining up with TRBD1. The CDR3 has 16 amino acids. Germline V CDR1 and CDR2: MNHEY, SMNVEV (reference sequence). After removal of 5 bases from V and 4 bases from J, the junction contained 12 bases not matched to a gene. Written as DNA, the CDR3 is TGTGCCAGCAGTCCCAGCCAGGGGGAGAGGTCAGATACGCAGTATTTT. Translated: CASSPSQGERSDTQYF.

To note about this clone: The identical CDR3 is also encoded by other nucleotide sequences in the sample. The V gene is TRBV7-9, the J gene TRBJ2-3; D unclear. CDR3 length: 12 amino acids. Looked up from germline, CDR1 is SEHNR and CDR2 is FQNEAQ (reference sequence). V lost 0 bases, J lost 4 bases, and 2 bases lay in between. The CDR3 region has the DNA TGTGCCAGCAGCTTAGCACCAGATACGCAGTATTTT. Translating it yields CASSLAPDTQYF.

The rearrangement uses TRBV6-5 and TRBJ1-1, with TRBD1 as a possible D gene (5 bases). The CDR3 covers 14 residues. From germline, CDR1 is MNHEY and CDR2 SVGAGI. V was cut by 2 bases and J by 6 bases, with 13 bases left in between. The CDR3 protein is CASSYPGRSAEAFF. The DNA for the CDR3 is TGTGCCAGCAGTTACCCAGGGAGGTCTGCTGAAGCTTTCTTT.